A single sample is the source of the 23 T cell receptor beta chains below, sequenced in a study of technical replicates of blood from several donors. Repertoires were generated with immunoSEQ multiplex PCR, while TCRdb's copy carries only in-frame clones and drops some. The sample holds over 55,000 clones, around nine tenths seen once. Sequenced material: PBMCs. Receptors originate from a human donor in good health. Some clones in this sample may be carry-over from other donors' samples.

This chain links TRBV5-1 with TRBJ2-5, with 15 nucleotides matching TRBD2. This CDR3 is built from 15 residues. Looked up from germline, CDR1 is SGHRS and CDR2 is YFSETQ. Losses at the gene ends were 3 bases for V and 4 bases for J; bases not matched to a gene: 1. Here the CDR3 DNA reads TGCGCCAGCAGCTCGGGACTAGCGGGGGGAGAGACCCAGTACTTC. It translates to CASSSGLAGGETQYF.

In this sample, this clone turned up once. This sequence joins TRBV19 and TRBJ1-2; D not resolved. The CDR3 is 14 amino acids. The V end was cut by 3 bases, the J end by 4 bases, with 12 bases between. CDR1 and CDR2 (germline): LNHDA, SQIVND (reference sequence). CDR3 amino acids: CASSMGDGIYGYTF. As DNA, the CDR3 is TGTGCCAGTAGTATGGGAGACGGGATCTATGGCTACACCTTC.

This clone was counted between two and nine times. This sequence joins TRBV5-1 and TRBJ2-1; 7 positions agree with TRBD2. Germline loops: CDR1 SGHRS, CDR2 YFSETQ. There are 14 residues in the CDR3. V shed 2 bases, J shed 3 bases, and the junction held 2 bases outside the gene matches. CDR3 nucleotide sequence: TGCGCCAGCAGCTTCACGGGGGGCTACAATGAGCAGTTCTTC. Translation gives CASSFTGGYNEQFF.

This sequence joins TRBV7-2 and TRBJ1-1; D remains unclear. CDR1 and CDR2 from the germline V gene are SGHTA and FQGNSA. V shed 2 bases and J shed 0 bases, with 10 bases lying between them. The CDR3 covers 15 residues. DNA of the CDR3: TGTGCCAGCAGCTTATTGGTGAGCTTGAACACTGAAGCTTTCTTT. Encoded protein: CASSLLVSLNTEAFF.

The chain joins TRBV7-8 to TRBJ1-2; unclear D gene. CDR3 length equals 11 residues. CDR1 is SGHVS and CDR2 is FQNEAQ in the germline V gene. Trimming pared 3 bases from V and 5 bases from J, leaving 4 bases between. The DNA for the CDR3 is TGTGCCAGCAGCTTCGGTTATGGCTACACCTTC. This codes for CASSFGYGYTF.

This clone was seen only a few times. The chain carries TRBV6-4 and TRBJ2-2; 7 bases match TRBD1. The CDR3 totals 14 residues. Trimming took 6 bases from V and 4 from J; bases not matched to a gene: 5. Looked up from germline, CDR1 is MRHNA and CDR2 is SNTAGT. The CDR3 nucleotides read TGTGCCAGCAGCCCCAGGGGGAGCACCGGGGAGCTGTTTTTT. This translates into CASSPRGSTGELFF.

The chain couples TRBV4-1 to TRBJ2-2; TRBD2 agrees at 7 bases. Germline V lookup: CDR1 MGHRA, CDR2 YSYEKL. V lost 2 bases, J lost 5 bases, and 8 bases stayed unmatched. The CDR3 has 16 residues. The DNA of the CDR3 is TGCGCCAGCAGCCAACCCCCGGCAGCGGGAACCGGGGAGCTGTTTTTT. Translated, it gives CASSQPPAAGTGELFF.

V is TRBV4-1 and J is TRBJ1-2, with TRBD1 identical over 7 bases. Trimming at V came to 1 base and at J to 0 bases, leaving 2 bases not matched to a gene. Per the germline V gene, CDR1 is MGHRA and CDR2 is YSYEKL. The CDR3 is made up of 15 amino acids. CDR3 nucleotides: TGCGCCAGCAGCCAAGCGGACAGGACTAACTATGGCTACACCTTC. This translates into CASSQADRTNYGYTF.

The chain uses TRBV5-6 and TRBJ2-1; D possibly corresponds to TRBD2 (7 bases). Germline CDR1 and CDR2: SGHDT and YYEEEE. The CDR3 runs 17 residues. V lost 4 bases and J lost 3, with 20 bases in between. CDR3 sequence reads: CASSPSTRGHLYNEQFF. The DNA of the CDR3 is TGTGCCAGCAGCCCATCAACGCGGGGGCATCTCTACAATGAGCAGTTCTTC.

J is TRBJ1-1 and V is TRBV7-3; no firm D call. Germline V lookup: CDR1 SGHTA, CDR2 FQGTGA. This CDR3 spans 13 amino acids. V was cut by 1 base and J by 7 bases, with 10 bases left in between. The CDR3 is CASSLIIGSEAFF. CDR3 coding DNA: TGTGCCAGCAGCTTAATTATCGGGAGTGAAGCTTTCTTT.

The CDR3 loop reads CASSLLAGAVGGELFF. Here the CDR3 DNA reads TGTGCCAGCAGCTTGCTAGCGGGGGCTGTTGGCGGGGAGCTGTTTTTT. The chain recombines TRBV7-3 with TRBJ2-2; TRBD2 aligns across 10 bases. The CDR3 totals 16 residues. V lost 3 bases to trimming and J lost 7 bases; unmatched junction nucleotides: 8. CDR1 is SGHTA, CDR2 FQGTGA, per germline.

The chain uses TRBV7-9 and TRBJ2-2; possibly TRBD1 for D (6 bases). This CDR3 is built from 17 residues. V was trimmed by 5 bases and J by 1 base, leaving 17 bases between them. Germline-derived CDR1 and CDR2 are SEHNR and FQNEAQ (reference sequence). The CDR3 DNA reads as TGTGCCAGCAGCGGCGCCTTGTTCAGGGGGAACACCGGGGAGCTGTTTTTT. Protein product: CASSGALFRGNTGELFF. Drawing the rest from reference TRBV7-9 and TRBJ2-2, the complete variable domain is DTGVSQNPRHKITKRGQNVTFRCDPISEHNRLYWYRQTLGQGPEFLTYFQNEAQLEKSRLLSDRFSAERPKGSFSTLEIQRTEQGDSAMYLCASSGALFRGNTGELFFGEGSRLTVL.

The chain recombines TRBV11-3 with TRBJ2-5, with D perhaps matching TRBD1 (6 bases). CDR1 is SGHNT and CDR2 is YENEEA in the germline V gene. V lost 5 bases and J 2 bases, leaving 15 bases between the germline ends. The length of the CDR3 is 15 residues. This CDR3 reads CASSVGQNSQETQYF. The CDR3, as DNA: TGTGCCAGCAGCGTTGGACAGAACTCGCAAGAGACCCAGTACTTC.

The rearrangement links TRBV5-5 to TRBJ2-3; D is possibly TRBD2 (6 bases). Trimming shortened V by 5 bases and J by 7 bases, and 14 bases separated the two germline ends. Per the germline V gene, CDR1 is SGHKS and CDR2 is YYEKEE (reference sequence). There are 13 residues in the CDR3. CDR3 loop: CASSQTSTHTQYF. As DNA, the CDR3 is TGTGCCAGCAGTCAGACTAGTACGCATACGCAGTATTTT.

In DNA form, the CDR3 reads TGTGCCAGCAGCCCTACGACCGGGACGGATGGGGCTAGCGGGAATAATGAGCAGTTCTTC. This codes for CASSPTTGTDGASGNNEQFF. The chain employs TRBV21-1 and TRBJ2-1; the table's D call, TRBD2, has no DNA check behind it. TRBV21-1 is reported as a pseudogene. This CDR3 comprises 20 residues.

This clone has more than one count but fewer than ten. The genes are TRBV7-2 and TRBJ1-4; 7 bases are shared with TRBD1. CDR3 length equals 15 residues. V lost 5 bases, J lost 9 bases, and 12 bases stayed unmatched. The V gene's germline CDR1 is SGHTA and CDR2 FQGNSA. The CDR3 region is CASSVSGGEAKKLFF. CDR3 in DNA: TGTGCCAGCAGCGTATCAGGGGGTGAGGCAAAAAAACTGTTTTTT.

The rearrangement joins TRBV28 to TRBJ2-7, with 7 bases aligning to TRBD1. The length of the CDR3 is 15 residues. Germline V CDR1 and CDR2: MDHEN, SYDVKM. V trimming: 2 bases; J trimming: 6 bases; junction bases outside the gene matches: 10. The CDR3 DNA follows: TGTGCCAGCAGTTTACTCCGTACGACAGGGAGCGAGCAGTACTTC. Its protein is CASSLLRTTGSEQYF.

This chain uses TRBV27 with TRBJ2-5; no firm D call. In germline, CDR1 is MNHEY, CDR2 SMNVEV (reference sequence). The CDR3 has 15 residues. V was shortened by 1 base and J by 5 bases, with 14 bases between the two germline ends. CDR3 loop: CASSLYRPPGETQYF. CDR3 coding DNA: TGTGCCAGCAGTTTATACCGCCCCCCCGGGGAGACCCAGTACTTC.

DNA for the CDR3: TGTGCCAGCAGCAAAGATGGGGGGTCTGAAGCTTTCTTT. It yields the protein CASSKDGGSEAFF. This chain links TRBV21-1 with TRBJ1-1. TRBV21-1 is marked as a pseudogene. This CDR3 region has 13 residues.

This clone turned up a few times. The chain combines TRBV7-2 with TRBJ2-5, with 9 bases lining up with TRBD1. J was trimmed by 5 bases and V by 3 bases; bases with no gene match: 4. There are 14 residues in the CDR3. Germline V CDR1 and CDR2: SGHTA, FQGNSA. CDR3 DNA: TGTGCCAGCAGCTTCAACAGGGGGCAGGAGACCCAGTACTTC. Translating it yields CASSFNRGQETQYF.

This sequence joins TRBV15 and TRBJ2-7; no clear D gene. The CDR3 totals 15 residues. The V and J ends lost 0 bases and 3 bases respectively, with 12 bases between them. Germline CDR1 reads LNHNV; CDR2 reads YYDKDF (reference sequence). CDR3 in DNA: TGTGCCACCAGCAGAGACCTCCAGGTCCTCTACGAGCAGTACTTC. This sequence encodes CATSRDLQVLYEQYF.

The rearrangement links TRBV5-4 to TRBJ2-2; 7 bases line up with TRBD2. V was clipped by 0 bases and J by 0 bases; unmatched bases: 2. The CDR3 is 16 amino acids. Germline CDR1 is SGHNT and CDR2 is YYREEE (reference sequence). Here the CDR3 reads CASSLGGGTNTGELFF. The CDR3 bases are TGTGCCAGCAGCTTGGGGGGGGGAACGAACACCGGGGAGCTGTTTTTT. Combining the CDR3 with reference TRBV5-4 and TRBJ2-2 gives the whole variable domain ETGVTQSPTHLIKTRGQQVTLRCSSQSGHNTVSWYQQALGQGPQFIFQYYREEENGRGNFPPRFSGLQFPNYSSELNVNALELDDSALYLCASSLGGGTNTGELFFGEGSRLTVL.

This chain links TRBV14 with TRBJ2-3; no firm D call. Trimming removed 2 bases at V and 0 bases at J, with 12 bases between. The CDR3 is made up of 16 amino acids. CDR1 is SGHDN and CDR2 is FVKESK in the germline V gene. CDR3 in DNA: TGTGCCAGCAGCCAACAGAAACCTCTTAGCACAGATACGCAGTATTTT. Translating gives CASSQQKPLSTDTQYF.